A selection of T cell receptor beta chains follows, all from one sample in a study of T cell repertoires in cytomegalovirus infection. MiXCR, applied by TCRdb to the reads, yields one record per CDR3 protein. The sample has a few hundred thousand distinct CDR3 sequences, roughly 43% seen once. These TCRs are of unknown antigen specificity. The specimen was cultured PBMCs, collected from culture after CMV antigen stimulation. These receptors originate from a human donor in good health (CMV status not recorded). Some clones in this sample may be carry-over from other donors' samples. Both conserved end residues are part of each CDR3. D genes are given only for firm matches. Size is omitted from some rows. Given values are once, few, many or a class for expanded clones.

J gene	V gene	D gene	clone size	CDR3 length	CDR3 DNA	CDR3 protein
TRBJ2-5	TRBV20-1	.	.	13	TGCAGTGCTTTCAAGGCTAACCAAGAGACCCAGTACTTC	CSAFKANQETQYF
TRBJ1-6	TRBV20-1	.	few	13	TGCAGTGCTAGGGGCGTGGGGAATTCACCCCTCCACTTT	CSARGVGNSPLHF
TRBJ2-5	TRBV7-2	TRBD1	few	15	TGTGCCAGCAGCTTATCACAGGGGGCGGAAGAGACCCAGTACTTC	CASSLSQGAEETQYF
TRBJ2-1	TRBV20-1	.	few	14	TGCAGTGCTAGGGTTGCTGGATCCTACAATGAGCAGTTCTTC	CSARVAGSYNEQFF
TRBJ2-5	TRBV7-2	.	many	14	TGTGCCAGCAGCGCCCGGGCGACCCCAGAGACCCAGTACTTC	CASSARATPETQYF
TRBJ2-1	TRBV2	.	once	12	TGTGCCAGCAGGGTAGCTCTGAATGAGCAGTTCTTC	CASRVALNEQFF
TRBJ1-6	TRBV7-2	TRBD1	few	16	TGTGCCAGCAGCTCAACCGGGGACAGGGGTAATTCACCCCTCCACTTT	CASSSTGDRGNSPLHF
TRBJ2-2	TRBV6-2/TRBV6-3	TRBD1	.	13	TGTGCCAGCCTGCAGGGGGCCGCCGGGGAGCTGTTTTTT	CASLQGAAGELFF
TRBJ1-1	TRBV20-1	.	.	14	TGCAGTGCTAGGGCCTCGGACAGAAGGACTGAAGCTTTCTTT	CSARASDRRTEAFF
TRBJ2-7	TRBV11-1	TRBD1	.	15	TGTGCCAGCAGCTTCCGTCGGGACAGTACCTACGAGCAGTACTTC	CASSFRRDSTYEQYF
TRBJ2-5	TRBV6-5	.	.	12	TGTGCCAGCGGGGTGAGAGGGGAGACCCAGTACTTC	CASGVRGETQYF
TRBJ1-1	TRBV6-1	.	.	14	TGTGCCAGCAGTGAATTGGGGGTAGACACTGAAGCTTTCTTT	CASSELGVDTEAFF
TRBJ1-3	TRBV12-3/TRBV12-4	.	.	16	TGTGCCAGCAGGCCCTTGGTCCAGGGATCTGGAAACACCATATATTTT	CASRPLVQGSGNTIYF
TRBJ1-1	TRBV27	TRBD1	.	13	TGTGCCAGCGGGACAGCCGCCAACACTGAAGCTTTCTTT	CASGTAANTEAFF
TRBJ2-3	TRBV7-2	.	many	15	TGTGCCAGCAGCCCCTCGGGACTTAGCACAGATACGCAGTATTTT	CASSPSGLSTDTQYF
TRBJ2-1	TRBV6-2/TRBV6-3	.	.	17	TGTGCCAGCAGTTATCCGCCCGGGCGATTCCCCCCTAATGAGCAGTTCTTC	CASSYPPGRFPPNEQFF
TRBJ1-6	TRBV7-2	.	few	14	TGTGCCAGCAGCCTCCGGTCGCAACCAACACCCCTCCACTTT	CASSLRSQPTPLHF
TRBJ1-1	TRBV12-3/TRBV12-4	.	.	13	TGTGCCAGTAACAGGGACCTGAACACTGAAGCTTTCTTT	CASNRDLNTEAFF
TRBJ2-7	TRBV7-2	TRBD2	many	14	TGTGCCAGCAGCTCGCGACTAGCGAGGAACGAGCAGTACTTC	CASSSRLARNEQYF
TRBJ2-7	TRBV20-1	.	.	12	TGCAGTGCCCGGGACTTTTACTACGAGCAGTACTTC	CSARDFYYEQYF
TRBJ2-5	TRBV29-1	.	.	12	TGCAGCGTCGTTAGGGGTTTAGAGACCCAGTACTTC	CSVVRGLETQYF
TRBJ2-7	TRBV11-2	.	few	13	TGTGCCAGCAGCTTAGGTCCTAACGGCGAGCAGTACTTC	CASSLGPNGEQYF
TRBJ1-6	TRBV4-2	.	few	16	TGTGCCAGCGGACTAACAGAGGGGGTAAGGGGATCACCCCTCCACTTT	CASGLTEGVRGSPLHF
TRBJ2-5	TRBV20-1	.	.	14	TGCAGTGCTAGACCTAGAACGGGCGAGCGGACCCAGTACTTC	CSARPRTGERTQYF
TRBJ1-4	TRBV7-2	.	many	13	TGTGCCAGCAGCTTGGGGACGGGGGAAAAACTGTTTTTT	CASSLGTGEKLFF
TRBJ1-3	TRBV2	.	.	11	TGTGCCAGCGGGGGGGAATACACCATATATTTT	CASGGEYTIYF
TRBJ1-2	TRBV7-9	.	few	13	TGTGCCAGCAGCTTCTCAGAATTCTATGGCTACACCTTC	CASSFSEFYGYTF
TRBJ2-3	TRBV20-1	TRBD2	.	14	TGCAGTGCTAATATAGCGGGGCGCACAGATACGCAGTATTTT	CSANIAGRTDTQYF
TRBJ2-5	TRBV7-2	.	.	14	TGTGCCAGCAGCTTACAGGGCAGGGTGGAGACCCAGTACTTC	CASSLQGRVETQYF
TRBJ2-3	TRBV15	.	many	12	TGTGCCACCAGCAGATCCAGGGATACGCAGTATTTT	CATSRSRDTQYF
TRBJ2-3	TRBV29-1	TRBD1	few	13	TGCAGCGTAGACAGGGGGGGAACAGATACGCAGTATTTT	CSVDRGGTDTQYF
TRBJ2-5	TRBV7-2	TRBD2	few	16	TGTGCCAGCAGCCGGACTAGCGGGAGTTATATGGAGACCCAGTACTTC	CASSRTSGSYMETQYF
TRBJ1-1	TRBV3-1	.	.	14	TGTGCCAGCAGCCAGGGGAGGGGGAGCACTGAAGCTTTCTTT	CASSQGRGSTEAFF
TRBJ2-7	TRBV11-2	TRBD2	.	14	TGTGCCAGCAGCCCGGGACTAGCGGGGATTGCGCAGTACTTC	CASSPGLAGIAQYF
TRBJ2-3	TRBV7-6	TRBD2	.	15	TGTGCCAGCAGCCCTCTAGCGGGGGGAGAAGATACGCAGTATTTT	CASSPLAGGEDTQYF
TRBJ2-3	TRBV7-2	TRBD2	.	16	TGTGCCAGCAGCTTAGGAGGCGGGGGGGCCCCAGATACGCAGTATTTT	CASSLGGGGAPDTQYF
TRBJ2-1	TRBV7-8	TRBD2	few	13	TGTGCCAGCACCGAAGCGGGATACAATGAGCAGTTCTTC	CASTEAGYNEQFF
TRBJ2-2	TRBV6-5	TRBD2	.	16	TGTGCCAGCAGACTCGGACTAGCGGGGTTCACCGGGGAGCTGTTTTTT	CASRLGLAGFTGELFF
TRBJ1-3	TRBV12-3/TRBV12-4	.	few	16	TGTGCCAGCAGGCAACAGGGCCGCTCCTCGCCAAACACCATATATTTT	CASRQQGRSSPNTIYF
TRBJ2-5	TRBV7-2	.	.	14	TGTGCCAGCAGCTTAGTTTCCAGGTTGGAGACCCAGTACTTC	CASSLVSRLETQYF
TRBJ2-3	TRBV2	.	few	13	TGTGCCAGCAGTGTCGACAGCACAGATACGCAGTATTTT	CASSVDSTDTQYF
TRBJ2-1	TRBV7-2	.	few	15	TGTGCCAGCCGCCCCGGGGGCCATTCCTACAATGAGCAGTTCTTC	CASRPGGHSYNEQFF
TRBJ1-1	TRBV7-9	TRBD1	.	18	TGTGCCAGCAGCTTACCCGGGACAGGCGGGGGAAGGAACACTGAAGCTTTCTTT	CASSLPGTGGGRNTEAFF
TRBJ1-6	TRBV27	TRBD1	.	17	TGTGCCAGCAGTTTAAACCCGCCCGGGACAGTTAATTCACCCCTCCACTTT	CASSLNPPGTVNSPLHF
TRBJ2-7	TRBV7-2	TRBD2	.	18	TGTGCCAGCAGCTTAGACTGGCTAGCGGGGGGCTTTTGGGAGGAGCAGTACTTC	CASSLDWLAGGFWEEQYF
TRBJ1-1	TRBV10-3	TRBD1	many	14	TGTGCCATCAGCGACAGGGGGCTAGGGACTGAAGCTTTCTTT	CAISDRGLGTEAFF
TRBJ2-7	TRBV7-9	TRBD1	few	16	TGTGCCAGCAGCTTATTTGGGACAGGGGATACCTACGAGCAGTACTTC	CASSLFGTGDTYEQYF
TRBJ1-1	TRBV20-1	.	.	14	TGCAGTGCATCCCTGGTCTTGGGGAACACTGAAGCTTTCTTT	CSASLVLGNTEAFF
TRBJ2-5	TRBV7-2	.	few	14	TGTGCCAGCAGCTCGGACCCGATACAGGGGACCCAGTACTTC	CASSSDPIQGTQYF
TRBJ1-1	TRBV4-1	.	few	14	TGCGCCAGCAGCCAAGATCCGTTCGGGGCTGAAGCTTTCTTT	CASSQDPFGAEAFF
TRBJ2-1	TRBV7-2	.	.	17	TGTGCCAGCAGCTTTATCCACCGGGGACTCTCCTACAATGAGCAGTTCTTC	CASSFIHRGLSYNEQFF
TRBJ2-5	TRBV7-2	.	medium-sized	17	TGTGCCAGCAGCTTAGGCACACAGGGAAGTCCTAAAGAGACCCAGTACTTC	CASSLGTQGSPKETQYF